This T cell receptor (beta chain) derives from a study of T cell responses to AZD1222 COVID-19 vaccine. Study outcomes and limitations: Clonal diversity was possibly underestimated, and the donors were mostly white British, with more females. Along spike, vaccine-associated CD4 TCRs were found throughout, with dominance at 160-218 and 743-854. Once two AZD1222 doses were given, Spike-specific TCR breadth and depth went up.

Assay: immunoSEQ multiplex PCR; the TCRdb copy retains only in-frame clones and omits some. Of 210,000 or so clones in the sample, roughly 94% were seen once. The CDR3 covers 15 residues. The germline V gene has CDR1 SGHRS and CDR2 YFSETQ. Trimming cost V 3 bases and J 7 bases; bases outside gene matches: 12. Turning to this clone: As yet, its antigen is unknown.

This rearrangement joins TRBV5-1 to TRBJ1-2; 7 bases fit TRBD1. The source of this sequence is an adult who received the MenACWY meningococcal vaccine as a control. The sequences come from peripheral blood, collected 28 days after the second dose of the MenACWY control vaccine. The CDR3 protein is CASSSEGGLVGGYTF. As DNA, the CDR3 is TGCGCCAGCAGCTCTGAAGGGGGCTTAGTCGGTGGCTACACCTTC.